A selection of T cell receptor beta chains follows, all from one sample in a study of blood T cell repertoires in COVID-19. Generated by immunoSEQ multiplex PCR, the TCRdb table keeps only in-frame clones and is missing some. The sample yields roughly 7,000 clones, 88% seen once. The sequencing sample was made of peripheral blood. The source of these receptors is a human donor in a cohort sampled during active COVID-19. Each CDR3 is given with its conserved first and last residue. The D gene is left open where the match is weak. Not every row has a clone size; where given, it reads once, few, many or a size class.

abundance	j_gene	d_gene	v_gene	CDR3nt	CDR3aa
NA	TRBJ2-1	TRBD1	TRBV5-1	TGCGCCAGCAGCTTGGGACAGGGTGGTGAGCAGTTCTTC	CASSLGQGGEQFF
once	TRBJ1-6	NA	TRBV13	TGTGCCAGCAGCTTAGCAGGACTTCGCTCCTATAATTCACCCCTCCACTTT	CASSLAGLRSYNSPLHF
NA	TRBJ1-1	NA	TRBV6-1	TGTGCCAGCAGTGATCTCGCAGGGACTATGAACACTGAAGCTTTCTTT	CASSDLAGTMNTEAFF
NA	TRBJ2-3	TRBD2	TRBV4-2	TGTGCCAGCAGCCGAAGAGGGGAGCGGGGGGCCTCAGAAACAGATACGCAGTATTTT	CASSRRGERGASETDTQYF
few	TRBJ1-1	NA	TRBV6-5	TGTGCCAGCAGTCCGGGGGGGGGCACTGAAGCTTTCTTT	CASSPGGGTEAFF
NA	TRBJ2-1	TRBD1	TRBV12-3/TRBV12-4	TGTGCCAGCGTCAGGGACAGATACAATGAGCAGTTCTTC	CASVRDRYNEQFF
NA	TRBJ2-3	TRBD2	TRBV7-8	TGTGCCAGCAGCTCCCGTAGCGGGAGGAGGACAGATACGCAGTATTTT	CASSSRSGRRTDTQYF
NA	TRBJ2-3	TRBD1	TRBV10-1	TGCGCCAGCAGTGCCGACAGGGTCACAGATACGCAGTATTTT	CASSADRVTDTQYF
NA	TRBJ2-7	NA	TRBV4-2	TGTGCCAGCAGCCAACTAGCGCCTTCCTACGAGCAGTACTTC	CASSQLAPSYEQYF
NA	TRBJ2-1	TRBD2	TRBV29-1	TGCAGCGCCGGGGGACTAGCGGGAATGCCGTTCTTC	CSAGGLAGMPFF
NA	TRBJ2-7	TRBD2	TRBV28	TGTGCCAGCACTAGCGGGAGCCCTATTTACGAGCAGTACTTC	CASTSGSPIYEQYF
NA	TRBJ2-1	TRBD1	TRBV4-3	TGCGCCAGCAGCCATGACAGGACAGGGGCCAATGAGCAGTTCTTC	CASSHDRTGANEQFF
NA	TRBJ2-5	NA	TRBV2	TGTGCCAGCAGTCAGCGGCTTGGGGAAGAGACCCAGTACTTC	CASSQRLGEETQYF
NA	TRBJ1-3	TRBD1	TRBV10-3	TGTGCCATCAGTGGCCAGGGGGCGGAAGACACCATATATTTT	CAISGQGAEDTIYF
NA	TRBJ2-1	TRBD1	TRBV5-5	TGTGCCAGCAGACAGGGGGCCCCCTACAATGAGCAGTTCTTC	CASRQGAPYNEQFF
NA	TRBJ2-5	NA	TRBV7-9	TGTGCCAGCAGCTCACTAGGGGGTGGAGAGACCCAGTACTTC	CASSSLGGGETQYF
NA	TRBJ1-4	NA	TRBV2	TGTGCCAGCAGATCCGGGACATCTAATGAAAAACTGTTTTTT	CASRSGTSNEKLFF
NA	TRBJ2-2	TRBD1	TRBV18	TGTGCCAGCTCTCTACAGGGGACCGGGGAGCTGTTTTTT	CASSLQGTGELFF
NA	TRBJ1-4	NA	TRBV6-1	TGTGCCAGCAGTGAAGCGGGGGGAAGTCGGGGCACAACTAATGAAAAACTGTTTTTT	CASSEAGGSRGTTNEKLFF
NA	TRBJ2-3	NA	TRBV6-4	TGTGCCAGCAGTGCCCAAAATTCAGATACGCAGTATTTT	CASSAQNSDTQYF
NA	TRBJ2-7	NA	TRBV13	TGTGCCAGCAGCTTAGATTTGCGCTCCTACGAGCAGTACTTC	CASSLDLRSYEQYF
NA	TRBJ2-7	NA	TRBV28	TGTGCCAGCTCCTGGGGCAGCTACGAGCAGTACTTC	CASSWGSYEQYF
NA	TRBJ2-2	TRBD2	TRBV15	TGTGCCACCAGCAGAGCTGCGGGGGGCAACCGGGAGCTGTTTTTT	CATSRAAGGNRELFF
once	TRBJ2-3	NA	TRBV24-1	TGTGCCACTACCCAAACTAGCACAGATACGCAGTATTTT	CATTQTSTDTQYF
NA	TRBJ1-2	NA	TRBV28	TGTGCCAGCAGTTTACCAGGGTATGGCTACACCTTC	CASSLPGYGYTF
NA	TRBJ1-4	TRBD1	TRBV28	TGTGCCAGCAGTTTTTTTCAGGGGGCGAATGAAAAACTGTTTTTT	CASSFFQGANEKLFF
NA	TRBJ1-2	NA	TRBV7-9	TGCAGGGTGAGCTATGGCTACACCTTC	CRVSYGYTF
NA	TRBJ1-3	NA	TRBV7-9	TGTGCCAGCAGCTTGGGCCAGCACTCTGGAAACACCATATATTTT	CASSLGQHSGNTIYF
NA	TRBJ1-1	TRBD1	TRBV5-1	TGCGCCAGCAGCTTGCTGGGGACAGGGAAAACTGAAGCTTTCTTT	CASSLLGTGKTEAFF
NA	TRBJ2-3	TRBD2	TRBV11-2	TGTGCCAGCAGCTCCGGGACTAGCGGCGGAGATACGCAGTATTTT	CASSSGTSGGDTQYF
once	TRBJ1-1	TRBD1	TRBV18	TGTGCCAGCTCACGACAGGGGGGCCAGAACACTGAAGCTTTCTTT	CASSRQGGQNTEAFF